Listed here are 7 T cell receptor beta chains from one sample, sequenced in a study of shared clonotypes between healthy human individuals. Produced via immunoSEQ multiplex PCR; TCRdb's table is partial and in-frame only. The sample contains millions of clones, around 90% of which appear only once. The sample comprised naive CD4+ T cells sorted from blood. Subset indicated: CD45RA+ positively selected. The receptors stem from a man in his late teens or twenties in good health.

This sequence joins TRBV2 and TRBJ2-4; TRBD2 matches at 9 bases. CDR3 length: 14 residues. Germline V CDR1 and CDR2: SNHLY, FYNNEI. With 4 bases clipped from V and 9 bases from J, the junction kept 7 bases outside the gene matches. As DNA, the CDR3 is TGTGCCAGCAGTGTAGCGGGAGTAGTTAGCATTCAGTACTTC. Residues: CASSVAGVVSIQYF.

The genes are TRBV6-6 and TRBJ2-1; D remains ambiguous. Germline-derived CDR1 and CDR2 are MNHNY and SVGAGI (reference sequence). Trimming left V 0 bases short and J 8 bases short, with 5 bases between. The CDR3 extends over 12 amino acids. In DNA, the CDR3 is TGTGCCAGCAGTTACTCGGCAGATGAGCAGTTCTTC. Its protein is CASSYSADEQFF.

A single count supports this clone. The chain links TRBV7-2 to TRBJ1-6; D gene unclear. V lost 2 bases to trimming and J lost 0 bases, with 8 bases between them. Germline V lookup: CDR1 SGHTA, CDR2 FQGNSA. The CDR3 runs to 16 residues. The CDR3 DNA reads TGTGCCAGCAGCTTAACACCAAGCTCCTATAATTCACCCCTCCACTTT. It specifies CASSLTPSSYNSPLHF. The full variable domain, rest sourced from reference TRBV7-2 and TRBJ1-6, is GAGVSQSPSNKVTEKGKDVELRCDPISGHTALYWYRQSLGQGLEFLIYFQGNSAPDKSGLPSDRFSAERTGGSVSTLTIQRTQQEDSAVYLCASSLTPSSYNSPLHFGNGTRLTVT.

Concerning this clone itself: Other DNA sequences from this sample encode an identical CDR3 as well. The J gene is TRBJ2-3, the V gene TRBV5-1; D unclear. The CDR3 is 13 residues long. The germline gives CDR1 SGHRS, CDR2 YFSETQ. V dropped 0 bases and J dropped 3 bases, with 5 bases sitting between them. CDR3 in DNA: TGCGCCAGCAGCTTGGTTTCTACAGATACGCAGTATTTT. It is translated as CASSLVSTDTQYF.

This clone showed up just once. V is TRBV7-3 and J is TRBJ1-6; 7 bases are a match to TRBD1. Germline V gene lookup returns CDR1 SGHTA and CDR2 FQGTGA. The ends lost 5 bases at V and 4 bases at J; junction bases unmatched: 11. The length of the CDR3 is 17 residues. Here the CDR3 DNA reads TGTGCCAGCAGCCCGCAAGAAACAGGGGAATATAATTCACCCCTCCACTTT. Translated: CASSPQETGEYNSPLHF.

V is TRBV5-1 and J is TRBJ1-2; possibly TRBD1 for D (6 bases). The CDR3 contains 14 residues. Germline V gene sequence: CDR1 SGHRS, CDR2 YFSETQ. Trimming pared 1 base from V and 9 bases from J, leaving 16 bases between. The CDR3 sequence: CASSLYPGAQSYTF. In DNA, the CDR3 is TGCGCCAGCAGCTTGTATCCGGGGGCGCAGAGCTACACCTTC.

The V gene is TRBV7-2, the J gene TRBJ1-5; 10 nucleotides line up with TRBD1. The CDR3 contains 15 residues. Germline CDR1 is SGHTA and CDR2 is FQGNSA. V was clipped by 4 bases and J by 3 bases; unmatched bases: 3. CDR3 bases: TGTGCCAGCAGCTCCGGACAGGGGGTCAATCAGCCCCAGCATTTT. This translates into CASSSGQGVNQPQHF.